Presented here are 19 T cell receptor beta chains from one specimen sequenced in a study of T cells in Graves' hyperthyroidism and ophthalmopathy. What was amplified from RNA transcripts were TCR beta CDR3 regions. With the HTBI primer set, the TCR CDR3 went through a first round of RT-PCR. TCRdb used MiXCR to reprocess the multiplex PCR reads, holding one entry per CDR3 protein. The sample holds 250,000 to 350,000 distinct CDR3 sequences; around 22% are singletons and the top ten take around 62%. The sample consisted of blood. The receptor set was obtained from a young man with Graves' ophthalmopathy.

This clonotype was counted ten times or more. The V gene is TRBV11-3, the J gene TRBJ2-5; 10 bases align to TRBD2. V lost 5 bases, J lost 2 bases, and 2 bases stayed unmatched. This CDR3 region has 14 residues. In germline, CDR1 is SGHNT, CDR2 YENEEA. The CDR3 DNA reads as TGTGCCAGCAGCGCACTAGCGGGGCAAGAGACCCAGTACTTC. Its protein is CASSALAGQETQYF.

The chain links TRBV19 to TRBJ1-4; D gene ambiguous. This CDR3 region has 12 residues. The germline gives CDR1 LNHDA, CDR2 SQIVND (reference sequence). V was cut by 10 bases and J by 10 bases, with 16 bases left in between. The chain's CDR3 is CATLRADGKLFF. The CDR3 DNA reads TGTGCCACCCTACGGGCAGACGGAAAACTGTTTTTT.

This clonotype was seen at least ten times. This chain links TRBV11-2 with TRBJ1-4; 7 bases are shared with TRBD1. Trimming at V came to 5 bases and at J to 6 bases, leaving 6 bases not matched to a gene. Germline CDR1 is SGHAT and CDR2 is FQNNGV. The CDR3 covers 14 residues. The CDR3 DNA sequence: TGTGCCAGCAGCCCACAGGGGATAGATGAAAAACTGTTTTTT. Residues: CASSPQGIDEKLFF.

This clonotype was counted many times. The rearrangement joins TRBV13 to TRBJ1-2; possible D gene TRBD1, 6 bases. Germline V CDR1 and CDR2: PRHDT, FYEKMQ (reference sequence). The germline V and J ends were trimmed by 0 bases and 4 bases, with 18 bases remaining between them. The CDR3 spans 17 residues. Here the CDR3 reads CASSLGGGGAQGYGYTF. The DNA for the CDR3 is TGTGCCAGCAGCTTAGGCGGCGGGGGGGCCCAAGGCTATGGCTACACCTTC.

In this sample, this clonotype turned up a few times. The V gene is TRBV7-9, the J gene TRBJ2-5; 7 bases line up with TRBD2. CDR3 length: 13 amino acids. Germline CDR1 is SEHNR and CDR2 is FQNEAQ (reference sequence). Trimming removed 5 bases from V and 5 bases from J; junction bases left unmatched: 5. CDR3 residues: CASSPTSRETQYF. CDR3 bases: TGTGCCAGCAGCCCGACTAGCCGGGAGACCCAGTACTTC.

Many counts were recorded for this clonotype. The chain combines TRBV2 with TRBJ2-2, with 9 bases that match TRBD2. Per germline, CDR1 SNHLY and CDR2 FYNNEI. Germline trimming cut 4 bases from V and 4 bases from J; bases unmatched to any gene: 4. The CDR3 extends over 15 amino acids. The DNA for the CDR3 is TGTGCCAGCAGTGGGGCGGGAGGGCCCACCGGGGAGCTGTTTTTT. Its protein is CASSGAGGPTGELFF.

This clonotype was counted only a few times. This rearrangement joins TRBV30 to TRBJ1-4; D gene unclear. V lost 6 bases to trimming and J lost 0 bases, with 11 bases between them. This CDR3 is built from 14 residues. CDR1 and CDR2 from the germline V gene are GTSNPN and SVGIG (reference sequence). CDR3 loop: CACPTAATNEKLFF. The CDR3 DNA sequence: TGTGCCTGCCCGACGGCAGCAACTAATGAAAAACTGTTTTTT. The full variable domain, with the rest looked up from reference TRBV30 and TRBJ1-4, is SQTIHQWPATLVQPVGSPLSLECTVEGTSNPNLYWYRQAAGRGLQLLFYSVGIGQISSEVPQNLSASRPQDRQFILSSKKLLLSDSGFYLCACPTAATNEKLFFGSGTQLSVL.

This clonotype has just a few counts. The V and J genes are TRBV7-9 and TRBJ2-3; 7 bases agree with TRBD1. The V gene's germline CDR1 is SEHNR and CDR2 FQNEAQ (reference sequence). The J segment lost 0 bases and the V segment lost 6 bases, leaving 6 bases of the junction unmatched. This CDR3 spans 15 amino acids. The CDR3 region has the DNA TGTGCCAGCAGTTACCGCAGGGGGAGCACAGATACGCAGTATTTT. It translates to CASSYRRGSTDTQYF.

This clonotype was observed a few times. V gene TRBV7-8 combines with J gene TRBJ1-1; D unclear. The CDR3 runs to 14 residues. Germline CDR1 reads SGHVS; CDR2 reads FQNEAQ. The ends were cut back, 7 bases at V and 2 bases at J, with 14 bases in the middle. The CDR3 DNA sequence: TGTGCCAGCACCGCCGGGCCATATAACACTGAAGCTTTCTTT. Its translation is CASTAGPYNTEAFF.

This chain links TRBV9 with TRBJ2-1, with TRBD1 as a possible D gene (6 bases). Germline V gene sequence: CDR1 SGDLS, CDR2 YYNGEE. The CDR3 covers 15 residues. Trimming removed 3 bases from V and 4 bases from J, with 14 bases in between. The CDR3 bases are TGTGCCAGCAGCGGCAGGGGAGCTGAGTACAATGAGCAGTTCTTC. Translation gives CASSGRGAEYNEQFF.

As for this clonotype: An end of the junction differs from the germline gene, which may be a read error. The chain carries TRBV7-2 and TRBJ1-1; tentatively, D is TRBD1 (5 bases). This CDR3 has 15 amino acids. Germline CDR1 SGHTA, CDR2 FQGNSA. The CDR3 nucleotides read TGTGCCAGCAGCAGCAGTGGGGCCATGAACACTGAAACTTTCTTT. Translated, it gives CASSSSGAMNTETFF.

The rearrangement joins TRBV7-9 to TRBJ2-7; no clear D gene. This CDR3 is 12 amino acids long. The V gene lost 3 bases and the J gene lost 3 bases, with 6 bases spanning the gap. CDR1 and CDR2 (germline): SEHNR, FQNEAQ (reference sequence). CDR3 loop: CASSLDNYEQYF. CDR3 sequence (DNA): TGTGCCAGCAGCTTGGATAACTACGAGCAGTACTTC. The full variable domain, in which reference TRBV7-9 and TRBJ2-7 provide the parts outside the CDR3, is DTGVSQNPRHKITKRGQNVTFRCDPISEHNRLYWYRQTLGQGPEFLTYFQNEAQLEKSRLLSDRFSAERPKGSFSTLEIQRTEQGDSAMYLCASSLDNYEQYFGPGTRLTVT.

This clonotype was detected only a few times. The V call is TRBV12-3 or TRBV12-4, the J call TRBJ2-1; 13 positions agree with TRBD2. The CDR3 length is 17 residues. Trimming took 3 bases from V and 5 from J; bases not matched to a gene: 7. DNA of the CDR3: TGTGCCAGCAGTTTCTGGACTAGCGGGAGCATGGACAATGAGCAGTTCTTC. It codes for CASSFWTSGSMDNEQFF.

This clonotype was counted many times. V is TRBV3-1 and J is TRBJ1-4; a weak D match, TRBD1 (5 bases). Germline CDR1 LGHDT, CDR2 YNNKEL (reference sequence). This CDR3 comprises 17 residues. Trimming took 4 bases from V and 0 from J, leaving 15 bases between them. CDR3 amino acids: CASSPYLRGSTNEKLFF. CDR3 DNA: TGTGCCAGCAGCCCGTATTTGAGGGGATCAACTAATGAAAAACTGTTTTTT.

This clonotype was detected a few times. Written as DNA, the CDR3 is TGTGCCAGTAGCCCCGGACGTGCGAACCCTAGGGAGCAGTACTTC. Amino acids: CASSPGRANPREQYF. The rearrangement uses TRBV19 and TRBJ2-7; no firm D call. The germline V gene has CDR1 LNHDA and CDR2 SQIVND (reference sequence). There are 15 residues in the CDR3. The V end lost 6 bases, the J end lost 7 bases, and 22 bases lay between the germline ends.

The chain uses TRBV11-2 and TRBJ2-5, with TRBD1 identical over 7 bases. The germline V gene has CDR1 SGHAT and CDR2 FQNNGV. The CDR3 has 15 amino acids. Germline trimming cut 0 bases from V and 6 bases from J; bases unmatched to any gene: 7. The CDR3 here is CASSLEPNRGQTQYF. CDR3 coding DNA: TGTGCCAGCAGCTTAGAACCCAACAGGGGACAGACCCAGTACTTC.

Ten or more counts support this clonotype. The V call is TRBV24-1, the J call TRBJ2-2, with TRBD1 matching over 7 bases. The trim removed 4 bases at V and 1 base at J, leaving 5 bases unmatched. CDR1 is KGHDR and CDR2 is SFDVKD in the germline V gene. There are 16 residues in the CDR3. CDR3 coding DNA: TGTGCCACCAGTGACCCGGGACAGCTGAACACCGGGGAGCTGTTTTTT. It yields the protein CATSDPGQLNTGELFF.

This clonotype has a handful of counts. The V gene is TRBV9, the J gene TRBJ1-1, with D unresolved. Trimming stripped 0 bases from V and 1 base from J, with 4 bases between. This CDR3 contains 13 residues. Per the germline V gene, CDR1 is SGDLS and CDR2 is YYNGEE. DNA for the CDR3: TGTGCCAGCAGCGTAGCACCGAACACTGAAGCTTTCTTT. This encodes CASSVAPNTEAFF.

This clonotype was found many times. The rearrangement uses TRBV12-3 or TRBV12-4 and TRBJ2-1; 13 nucleotides line up with TRBD2. The CDR3 is 15 amino acids. With 4 bases clipped from V and 6 bases from J, the junction kept 3 bases outside the gene matches. CDR3 in amino acids: CASSWTSGRGNEQFF. The CDR3 DNA reads as TGTGCCAGCAGTTGGACTAGCGGGAGAGGCAATGAGCAGTTCTTC.